The 13 T cell receptor beta chains listed next were all sequenced from one sample in a study of shared clonotypes between healthy human individuals. The method was immunoSEQ multiplex PCR; TCRdb's version includes in-frame clones alone and lacks a portion of them. The table includes under 600,000 clones, 97% detected once. Material for sequencing was naive CD4+ T cells sorted from blood. The subset: CD45RA+ positively selected. These receptors all come from a young woman in good health.

The chain joins TRBV2 to TRBJ2-4; a possible D gene is TRBD1 (6 bases). V shed 5 bases and J shed 5 bases, with 13 bases lying between them. Per germline, CDR1 SNHLY and CDR2 FYNNEI. The CDR3 extends over 14 amino acids. In nucleotides, the CDR3 is TGTGCCAGCAGTTTATGGTCAGGGGAAAACATTCAGTACTTC. Amino acids: CASSLWSGENIQYF.

This clone turned up a few times. This chain connects TRBV5-3 to TRBJ1-5; D not resolved. TRBV5-3 is marked as an open reading frame, function uncertain. Trimming shortened V by 2 bases and J by 4 bases, and 19 bases separated the two germline ends. The CDR3 is 17 amino acids. CDR3 residues: CARSFRPGPFGNQPQHF. The CDR3 bases are TGTGCCAGAAGCTTTCGCCCTGGGCCGTTTGGGAATCAGCCCCAGCATTTT.

The chain joins TRBV28 to TRBJ1-1; 8 nucleotides agree with TRBD1. V was clipped by 3 bases and J by 4 bases; unmatched bases: 7. CDR1 is MDHEN, CDR2 SYDVKM, per germline. The CDR3 is 15 residues long. The CDR3 DNA sequence: TGTGCCAGCAGTTTCCGGGGCCAGGGGGCCACTGAAGCTTTCTTT. Amino acid sequence: CASSFRGQGATEAFF.

The V gene is TRBV10-1, the J gene TRBJ1-2; no firm D call. Germline V gives CDR1 WNHNN, CDR2 SYGVQD (reference sequence). The CDR3 contains 13 residues. V was shortened by 2 bases and J by 7 bases, with 11 bases between the two germline ends. The CDR3 region is CASSENREGGYTF. The CDR3 bases are TGCGCCAGCAGTGAGAACCGGGAAGGTGGCTACACCTTC.

The chain uses TRBV6-1 and TRBJ1-1; no clear D gene. Deletions cut 3 bases from V and 10 bases from J, with 12 bases between. The germline CDR1 and CDR2 sequences are MNHNS and SASEGT. The CDR3 totals 12 residues. The CDR3 protein is CASSDPDLGAFF. CDR3 in DNA: TGTGCCAGCAGTGATCCGGACTTGGGAGCTTTCTTT.

Details on this clone: Other DNA variants within this sample encode the same CDR3. This sequence joins TRBV6-5 and TRBJ2-7; D may be TRBD1 (5 bases). This CDR3 is built from 15 residues. Germline V gives CDR1 MNHEY, CDR2 SVGAGI. The V end was cut by 0 bases, the J end by 0 bases, with 9 bases between. The CDR3 sequence is CASSYSTRGSYEQYF. DNA for the CDR3: TGTGCCAGCAGTTACTCGACAAGGGGCTCCTACGAGCAGTACTTC.

This sequence joins TRBV2 and TRBJ2-2, with 8 bases that match TRBD2. The CDR3 sequence is 16 residues long. V gave up 1 base and J gave up 4 bases; unmatched junction bases: 5. The V gene's germline CDR1 is SNHLY and CDR2 FYNNEI. This CDR3 reads CASSEVGLVVTGELFF. In nucleotides, the CDR3 is TGTGCCAGCAGTGAAGTGGGACTAGTTGTCACCGGGGAGCTGTTTTTT.

The chain has TRBV6-5 and TRBJ2-7, with D perhaps TRBD1 or TRBD2 (5 bases each). Germline assignment: CDR1 MNHEY and CDR2 SVGAGI. V lost 7 bases, J lost 6 bases, and 13 bases lay in between. This CDR3 spans 12 amino acids. CDR3 in DNA: TGTGCCAGCATGGGACGGGACCTCGAGCAGTACTTC. The encoded protein is CASMGRDLEQYF.

This clone appeared once. DNA of the CDR3: TGTGCCAGCAGTTTACTCTGGGGGACAGATACGCAGTATTTT. Translation: CASSLLWGTDTQYF. The chain combines TRBV28 with TRBJ2-3; D may match TRBD1 or TRBD2 (5 bases each). Deletions cut 2 bases from V and 3 bases from J, with 9 bases between. CDR1 and CDR2 (germline): MDHEN, SYDVKM. The CDR3 has 14 residues.

The chain joins TRBV5-4 to TRBJ1-1; the D is unclear. Germline V gene data show CDR1 as SGHNT and CDR2 as YYREEE (reference sequence). Trimming shortened V by 2 bases and J by 1 base, and 15 bases separated the two germline ends. The CDR3 has 16 residues. The CDR3 DNA reads as TGTGCCAGCAGCTTTGGGGTGGACGGTGGGAACACTGAAGCTTTCTTT. This sequence encodes CASSFGVDGGNTEAFF.

V gene TRBV7-9 combines with J gene TRBJ2-7, with D possibly being TRBD1 (5 bases). V was shortened by 6 bases and J by 0 bases, with 15 bases between the two germline ends. The germline V gene has CDR1 SEHNR and CDR2 FQNEAQ (reference sequence). The CDR3 sequence is 15 residues long. The CDR3 spells CASSAWGQHSYEQYF. CDR3 in DNA: TGTGCCAGCAGTGCATGGGGCCAGCACTCCTACGAGCAGTACTTC. Looking up the rest from reference TRBV7-9 and TRBJ2-7 gives the full variable domain: DTGVSQNPRHKITKRGQNVTFRCDPISEHNRLYWYRQTLGQGPEFLTYFQNEAQLEKSRLLSDRFSAERPKGSFSTLEIQRTEQGDSAMYLCASSAWGQHSYEQYFGPGTRLTVT.

The rearrangement uses TRBV6-6 and TRBJ2-3; possibly TRBD2 for D (6 bases). V lost 6 bases and J 0 bases, leaving 13 bases between the germline ends. This CDR3 spans 15 amino acids. The V gene's germline CDR1 is MNHNY and CDR2 SVGAGI (reference sequence). DNA of the CDR3: TGTGCCAGCAGGAGCGCGGGAACTAGCACAGATACGCAGTATTTT. It yields the protein CASRSAGTSTDTQYF.

The CDR3, as DNA: TGTGCCAGTAGTTACAGGACTAGCGGGAGGTACAATGAGCAGTTCTTC. This sequence encodes CASSYRTSGRYNEQFF. The chain carries TRBV19 and TRBJ2-1, with 14 nucleotides matching TRBD2. This CDR3 has 16 residues. Germline V CDR1 and CDR2: LNHDA, SQIVND (reference sequence). V shed 5 bases, J shed 4 bases, and the junction held 4 bases outside the gene matches.